Listed below are T cell receptor beta chains from one sample, sequenced in a study of blood T cell repertoires in COVID-19. Clones were read by immunoSEQ multiplex PCR, and TCRdb kept only the in-frame ones, dropping some. The repertoire holds some 200,000 clones, 84% seen once, with about 7.8% in the top ten. What was sequenced was peripheral blood. The receptors stem from a woman older than 75 with COVID-19, enrolled during active disease. Each CDR3 is given with its conserved first and last residue. D genes are given only for firm matches. Clone size appears in some rows only: once, few, many, or a class for an expanded clone.

- | TRBJ2-2 | TRBV2 | - | CASSKGLLTGELFF | TGTGCCAGCAGCAAGGGACTCCTCACCGGGGAGCTGTTTTTT
- | TRBJ2-6 | TRBV7-3 | - | CASAARPLSSGANVLTF | TGTGCCAGCGCTGCCAGGCCCTTAAGCTCTGGGGCCAACGTCCTGACTTTC
few | TRBJ1-2 | TRBV15 | - | CATSRQDYGYTF | TGTGCCACCAGCAGACAGGACTATGGCTACACCTTC
- | TRBJ2-2 | TRBV5-6 | - | CASSPRRVLSYGDTGELFF | TGTGCCAGCAGCCCCCGGCGGGTCCTCTCCTACGGGGACACCGGGGAGCTGTTTTTT
few | TRBJ2-1 | TRBV29-1 | TRBD2 | CSVVEGGAMNEQFF | TGCAGCGTTGTAGAGGGAGGGGCCATGAATGAGCAGTTCTTC
- | TRBJ1-1 | TRBV18 | - | CASSPSGGRANTEAFF | TGTGCCAGCTCGCCAAGTGGTGGCAGGGCAAACACTGAAGCTTTCTTT
- | TRBJ2-1 | TRBV2 | - | CANLRLANYNEQFF | TGTGCCAACCTAAGGCTAGCAAATTACAATGAGCAGTTCTTC
- | TRBJ1-6 | TRBV18 | - | CASSPDQGSYNSPLHF | TGTGCCAGCTCACCGGACCAGGGCTCCTATAATTCACCCCTCCACTTT
- | TRBJ1-3 | TRBV7-9 | - | CASKPDNSGNTIYF | TGTGCCAGTAAGCCGGACAACTCTGGAAACACCATATATTTT
- | TRBJ1-1 | TRBV28 | - | CASSPRVNTEAFF | TGTGCCAGCAGTCCCCGAGTGAACACTGAAGCTTTCTTT
- | TRBJ1-2 | TRBV3-1/TRBV3-2 | - | CASSQGGFDGYTF | TGTGCCAGCAGCCAGGGAGGGTTTGATGGCTACACCTTC
- | TRBJ2-3 | TRBV5-1 | TRBD2 | CASSDPGGVQDTQYF | TGCGCCAGCAGCGACCCGGGGGGGGTCCAAGATACGCAGTATTTT
once | TRBJ1-2 | TRBV3-1/TRBV3-2 | - | CASSQDRGVYGYTF | TGTGCCAGCAGCCAAGATCGCGGGGTGTATGGCTACACCTTC
- | TRBJ2-1 | TRBV9 | - | CASSLTSSFEQFF | TGTGCCAGCAGCCTCACCAGTTCCTTCGAGCAGTTCTTC
once | TRBJ1-2 | TRBV5-1 | TRBD1 | CASSPGDRGADGYTF | TGCGCCAGCAGCCCCGGGGACAGGGGGGCGGATGGCTACACCTTC
once | TRBJ2-4 | TRBV18 | TRBD1 | CASSPPGGTGGVGNIQYF | TGTGCCAGCTCACCACCGGGGGGGACAGGGGGCGTCGGAAACATTCAGTACTTC
- | TRBJ1-6 | TRBV2 | - | CASSGGSSYNSPLHF | TGTGCTAGTTCGGGGGGGAGCTCCTATAATTCACCCCTCCACTTT
- | TRBJ2-7 | TRBV25-1 | - | CASSVLYEQYF | TGTGCCAGCAGTGTTCTCTACGAGCAGTACTTC
- | TRBJ1-3 | TRBV5-1 | TRBD1 | CASRPTGGGNTIYF | TGCGCCAGCAGACCGACAGGGGGCGGAAACACCATATATTTT
once | TRBJ2-1 | TRBV6-1 | - | CASSELTGSYNEQFF | TGTGCCAGCAGTGAATTAACAGGTAGCTACAATGAGCAGTTCTTC
once | TRBJ1-1 | TRBV5-8 | TRBD1 | CASSPGGAQGENTEAFF | TGTGCCAGCAGCCCCGGGGGAGCACAGGGGGAGAACACTGAAGCTTTCTTT
- | TRBJ2-7 | TRBV18 | - | CASSPPAPYEQYF | TGTGCCAGCTCACCACCTGCGCCTTACGAGCAGTACTTC
- | TRBJ1-2 | TRBV7-9 | - | CASSSGQSTNYGYTF | TGTGCCAGCAGCTCCGGACAGTCTACTAACTATGGCTACACCTTC
- | TRBJ2-1 | TRBV5-1 | - | CASSLAARNEQFF | TGCGCCAGCAGCTTGGCCGCGCGGAATGAGCAGTTCTTC
few | TRBJ2-2 | TRBV2 | - | CAGQLDYTGELFF | TGTGCCGGCCAACTAGATTACACCGGGGAGCTGTTTTTT
- | TRBJ2-6 | TRBV5-4 | TRBD2 | CASNREGRSGANVLTF | TGTGCCAGCAACCGGGAGGGACGGTCCGGGGCCAACGTCCTGACTTTC
- | TRBJ1-1 | TRBV30 | TRBD1 | CAWSVRGQGRRRGMNTEAFF | TGTGCCTGGAGTGTACGGGGACAGGGGCGCCGGCGGGGTATGAACACTGAAGCTTTCTTT
- | TRBJ1-5 | TRBV6-1 | TRBD1 | CASSGQGARINQPQHF | TGTGCCAGCAGTGGACAGGGGGCACGGATCAATCAGCCCCAGCATTTT
- | TRBJ1-5 | TRBV6-5 | - | CASSYWREESNQSQHF | TGTGCCAGCAGTTACTGGAGGGAAGAGAGCAATCAGTCCCAGCATTTT
few | TRBJ1-4 | TRBV11-2 | - | CASSLDLRGAREKLFF | TGTGCCAGCAGCTTAGATCTAAGGGGCGCCCGTGAAAAACTGTTTTTT
- | TRBJ2-1 | TRBV5-1 | TRBD1 | CASSLEGQGWLDEQFF | TGCGCCAGCAGCTTGGAGGGACAGGGGTGGTTGGATGAGCAGTTCTTC
- | TRBJ2-3 | TRBV2 | - | CASRAPSNRQFGTQYF | TGTGCCAGCAGAGCCCCGTCCAACCGCCAATTTGGTACGCAGTATTTT
- | TRBJ2-3 | TRBV7-2 | - | CASSLIRDTQYF | TGTGCCAGCAGCTTGATCCGGGATACGCAGTATTTT
- | TRBJ1-3 | TRBV5-6 | TRBD1 | CASSPLDRAFSGNTIYF | TGTGCCAGCAGCCCGCTCGACAGGGCCTTCTCTGGAAACACCATATATTTT
few | TRBJ2-1 | TRBV2 | - | CASSAQLPVQFF | TGTGCCAGCAGTGCGCAACTCCCGGTGCAGTTCTTC